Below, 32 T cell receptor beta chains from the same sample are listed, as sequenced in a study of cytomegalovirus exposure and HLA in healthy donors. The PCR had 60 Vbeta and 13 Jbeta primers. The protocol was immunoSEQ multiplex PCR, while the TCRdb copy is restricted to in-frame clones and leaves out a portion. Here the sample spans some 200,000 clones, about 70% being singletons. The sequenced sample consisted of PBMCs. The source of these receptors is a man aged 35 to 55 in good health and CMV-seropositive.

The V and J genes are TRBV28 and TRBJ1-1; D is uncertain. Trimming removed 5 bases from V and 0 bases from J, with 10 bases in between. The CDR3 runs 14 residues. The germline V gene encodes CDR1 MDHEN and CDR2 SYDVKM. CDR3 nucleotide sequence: TGTGCCAGCAGTCGCCTAACAGTGAACACTGAAGCTTTCTTT. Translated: CASSRLTVNTEAFF.

DNA for the CDR3: TGTGCCAGCAGCTTAGGAGTTGCTCCCTACGAGCAGTACTTC. Translated, it gives CASSLGVAPYEQYF. This chain links TRBV11-2 with TRBJ2-7; D gene uncertain. Germline CDR1 SGHAT, CDR2 FQNNGV. V was cut by 1 base and J by 2 bases, with 9 bases left in between. This CDR3 spans 14 amino acids. Based on the CDR3 plus reference TRBV11-2 and TRBJ2-7, the full variable domain is EAGVAQSPRYKIIEKRQSVAFWCNPISGHATLYWYQQILGQGPKLLIQFQNNGVVDDSQLPKDRFSAERLKGVDSTLKIQPAKLEDSAVYLCASSLGVAPYEQYFGPGTRLTVT.

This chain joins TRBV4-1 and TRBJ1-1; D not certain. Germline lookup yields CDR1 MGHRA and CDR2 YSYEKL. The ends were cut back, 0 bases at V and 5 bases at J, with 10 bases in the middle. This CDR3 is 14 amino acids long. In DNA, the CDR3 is TGCGCCAGCAGCCAAGAAGTTGCTGCGACTGAAGCTTTCTTT. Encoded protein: CASSQEVAATEAFF.

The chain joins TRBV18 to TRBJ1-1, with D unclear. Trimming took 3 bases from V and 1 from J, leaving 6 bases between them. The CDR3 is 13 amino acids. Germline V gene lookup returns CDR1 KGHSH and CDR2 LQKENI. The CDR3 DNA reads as TGTGCCAGCTCACCGAACAGGAACACTGAAGCTTTCTTT. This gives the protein CASSPNRNTEAFF.

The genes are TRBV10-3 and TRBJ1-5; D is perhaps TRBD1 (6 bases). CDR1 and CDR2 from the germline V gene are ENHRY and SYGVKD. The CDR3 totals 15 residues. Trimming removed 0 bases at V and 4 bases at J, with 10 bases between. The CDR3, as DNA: TGTGCCATCAGTGAGTCGAGGCAGGGGAATCAGCCCCAGCATTTT. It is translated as CAISESRQGNQPQHF.

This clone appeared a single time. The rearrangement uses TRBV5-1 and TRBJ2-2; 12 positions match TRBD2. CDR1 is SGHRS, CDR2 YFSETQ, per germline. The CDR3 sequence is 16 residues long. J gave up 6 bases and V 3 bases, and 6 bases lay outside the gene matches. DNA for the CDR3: TGCGCCAGCAGCTCCGTGACTAGCGGGGGCTCCGGGGAGCTGTTTTTT. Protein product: CASSSVTSGGSGELFF.

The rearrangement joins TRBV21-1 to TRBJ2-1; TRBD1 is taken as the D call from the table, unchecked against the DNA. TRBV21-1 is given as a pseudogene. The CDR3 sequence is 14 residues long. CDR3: CASSKVKRGDEQFF. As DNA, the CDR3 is TGTGCCAGCAGCAAAGTCAAAAGGGGCGATGAGCAGTTCTTC.

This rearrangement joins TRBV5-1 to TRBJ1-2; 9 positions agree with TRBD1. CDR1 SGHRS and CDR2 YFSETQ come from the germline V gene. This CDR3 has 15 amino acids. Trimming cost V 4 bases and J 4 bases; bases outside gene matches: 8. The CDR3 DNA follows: TGCGCCAGCAGCCCTGGACAGGGGCACGGCTATGGCTACACCTTC. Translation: CASSPGQGHGYGYTF.

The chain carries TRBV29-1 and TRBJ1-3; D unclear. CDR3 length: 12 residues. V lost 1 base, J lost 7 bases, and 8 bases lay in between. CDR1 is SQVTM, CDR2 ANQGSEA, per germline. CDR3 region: CSVEGGGNTIYF. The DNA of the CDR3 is TGCAGCGTTGAAGGCGGAGGGAACACCATATATTTT. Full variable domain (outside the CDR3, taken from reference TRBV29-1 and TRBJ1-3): SAVISQKPSRDICQRGTSLTIQCQVDSQVTMMFWYRQQPGQSLTLIATANQGSEATYESGFVIDKFPISRPNLTFSTLTVSNMSPEDSSIYLCSVEGGGNTIYFGEGSWLTVV.

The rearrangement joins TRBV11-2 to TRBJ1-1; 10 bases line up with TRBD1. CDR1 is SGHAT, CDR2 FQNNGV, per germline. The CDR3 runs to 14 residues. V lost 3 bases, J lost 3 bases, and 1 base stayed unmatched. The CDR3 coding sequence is TGTGCCAGCAGCTTGACAGGGGGCGACACTGAAGCTTTCTTT. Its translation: CASSLTGGDTEAFF. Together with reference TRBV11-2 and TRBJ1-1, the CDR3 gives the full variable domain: EAGVAQSPRYKIIEKRQSVAFWCNPISGHATLYWYQQILGQGPKLLIQFQNNGVVDDSQLPKDRFSAERLKGVDSTLKIQPAKLEDSAVYLCASSLTGGDTEAFFGQGTRLTVV.

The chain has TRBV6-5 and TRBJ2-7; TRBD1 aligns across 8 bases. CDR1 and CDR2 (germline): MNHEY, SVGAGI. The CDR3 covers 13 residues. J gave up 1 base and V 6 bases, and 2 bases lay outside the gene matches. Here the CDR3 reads CASRGQGSYEQYF. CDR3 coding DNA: TGTGCCAGCAGAGGACAGGGATCCTACGAGCAGTACTTC.

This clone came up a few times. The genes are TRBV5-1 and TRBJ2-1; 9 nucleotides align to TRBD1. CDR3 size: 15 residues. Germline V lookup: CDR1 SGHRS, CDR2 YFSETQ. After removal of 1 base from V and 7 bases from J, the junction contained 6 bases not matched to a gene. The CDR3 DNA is TGCGCCAGCAGCTTGATGACAGGGGGGGGGAATGAGCAGTTCTTC. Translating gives CASSLMTGGGNEQFF.

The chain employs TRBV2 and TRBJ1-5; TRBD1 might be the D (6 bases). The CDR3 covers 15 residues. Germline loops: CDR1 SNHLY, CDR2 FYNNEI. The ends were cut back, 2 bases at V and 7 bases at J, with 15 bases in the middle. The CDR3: CASSERQALSQPQHF. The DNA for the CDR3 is TGTGCCAGCAGTGAAAGACAGGCCCTGAGCCAGCCCCAGCATTTT.

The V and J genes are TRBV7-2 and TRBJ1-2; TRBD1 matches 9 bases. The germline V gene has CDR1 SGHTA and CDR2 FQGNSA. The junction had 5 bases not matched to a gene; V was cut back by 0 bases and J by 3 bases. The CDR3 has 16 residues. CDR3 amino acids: CASSLAGRTGDYGYTF. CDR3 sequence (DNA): TGTGCCAGCAGCTTAGCGGGCAGGACAGGGGACTATGGCTACACCTTC.

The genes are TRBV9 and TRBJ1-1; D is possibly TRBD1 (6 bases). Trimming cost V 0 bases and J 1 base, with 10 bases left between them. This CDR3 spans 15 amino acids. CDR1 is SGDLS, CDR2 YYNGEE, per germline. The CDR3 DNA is TGTGCCAGCAGCGTAGCAACAGGGCAGAACACTGAAGCTTTCTTT. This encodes CASSVATGQNTEAFF.

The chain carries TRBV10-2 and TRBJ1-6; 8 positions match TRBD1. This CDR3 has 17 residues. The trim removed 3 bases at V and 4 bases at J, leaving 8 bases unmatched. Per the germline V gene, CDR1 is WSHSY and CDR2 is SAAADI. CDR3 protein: CASSDFRRQGYNSPLHF. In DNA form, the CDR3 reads TGCGCCAGCAGTGACTTCAGGAGACAGGGGTATAATTCACCCCTCCACTTT.

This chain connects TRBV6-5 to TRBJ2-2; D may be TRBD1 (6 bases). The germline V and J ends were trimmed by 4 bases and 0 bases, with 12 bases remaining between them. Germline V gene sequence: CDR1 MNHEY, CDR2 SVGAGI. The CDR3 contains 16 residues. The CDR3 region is CASSLRTVPNTGELFF. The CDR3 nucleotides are TGTGCCAGCAGTTTACGGACAGTCCCGAACACCGGGGAGCTGTTTTTT.

This CDR3 is CASSYSTGGIDTEAFF. The DNA for the CDR3 is TGTGCCAGCAGTTACTCGACGGGGGGGATCGACACTGAAGCTTTCTTT. The chain recombines TRBV6-5 with TRBJ1-1, with D tentatively TRBD1 (5 bases). Trimming left V 0 bases short and J 3 bases short, with 14 bases between. The CDR3 consists of 16 residues. CDR1 is MNHEY and CDR2 is SVGAGI in the germline V gene.

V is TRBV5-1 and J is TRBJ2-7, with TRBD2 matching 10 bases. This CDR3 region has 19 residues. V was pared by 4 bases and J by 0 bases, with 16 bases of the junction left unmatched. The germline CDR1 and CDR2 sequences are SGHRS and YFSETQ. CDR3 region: CASSPGTGKLAGSSYEQYF. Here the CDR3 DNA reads TGCGCCAGCAGCCCCGGGACAGGTAAACTAGCGGGGAGCTCCTACGAGCAGTACTTC. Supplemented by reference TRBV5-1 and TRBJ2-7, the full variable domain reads KAGVTQTPRYLIKTRGQQVTLSCSPISGHRSVSWYQQTPGQGLQFLFEYFSETQRNKGNFPGRFSGRQFSNSRSEMNVSTLELGDSALYLCASSPGTGKLAGSSYEQYFGPGTRLTVT.

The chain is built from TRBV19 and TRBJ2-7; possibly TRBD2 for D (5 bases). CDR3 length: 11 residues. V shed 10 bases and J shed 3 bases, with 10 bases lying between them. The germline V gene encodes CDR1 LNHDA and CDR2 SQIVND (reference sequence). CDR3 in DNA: TGTGCCACCTACAGCGGCTACGAGCAGTACTTC. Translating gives CATYSGYEQYF.

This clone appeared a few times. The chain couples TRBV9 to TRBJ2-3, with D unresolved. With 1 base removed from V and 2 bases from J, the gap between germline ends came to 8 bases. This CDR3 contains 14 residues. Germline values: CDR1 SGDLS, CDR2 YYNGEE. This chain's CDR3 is CASSVNRYTDTQYF. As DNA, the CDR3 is TGTGCCAGCAGCGTAAACAGATACACAGATACGCAGTATTTT.

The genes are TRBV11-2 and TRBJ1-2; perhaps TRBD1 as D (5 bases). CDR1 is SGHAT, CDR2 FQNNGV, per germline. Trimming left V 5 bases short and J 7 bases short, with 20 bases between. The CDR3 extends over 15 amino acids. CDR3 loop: CASSPTHGGVGGYTF. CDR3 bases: TGTGCCAGCAGCCCGACGCACGGAGGGGTCGGTGGCTACACCTTC. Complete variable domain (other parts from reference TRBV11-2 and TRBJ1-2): EAGVAQSPRYKIIEKRQSVAFWCNPISGHATLYWYQQILGQGPKLLIQFQNNGVVDDSQLPKDRFSAERLKGVDSTLKIQPAKLEDSAVYLCASSPTHGGVGGYTFGSGTRLTVV.

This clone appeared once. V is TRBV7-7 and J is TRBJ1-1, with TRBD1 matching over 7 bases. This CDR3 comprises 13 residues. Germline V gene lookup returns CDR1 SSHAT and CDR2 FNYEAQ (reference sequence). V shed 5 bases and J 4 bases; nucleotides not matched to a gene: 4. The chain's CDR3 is CASSPQGVTEAFF. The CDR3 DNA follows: TGTGCCAGCAGCCCCCAGGGGGTCACTGAAGCTTTCTTT.

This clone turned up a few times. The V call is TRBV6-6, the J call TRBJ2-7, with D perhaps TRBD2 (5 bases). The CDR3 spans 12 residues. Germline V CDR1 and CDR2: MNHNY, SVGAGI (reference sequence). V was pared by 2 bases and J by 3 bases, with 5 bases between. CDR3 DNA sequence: TGTGCCAGCAGTTACACTAGCTACGAGCAGTACTTC. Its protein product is CASSYTSYEQYF.

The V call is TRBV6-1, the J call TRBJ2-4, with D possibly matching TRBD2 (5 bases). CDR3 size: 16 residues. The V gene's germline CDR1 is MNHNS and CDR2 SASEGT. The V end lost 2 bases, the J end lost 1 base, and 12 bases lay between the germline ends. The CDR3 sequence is CASSEFFAGAKNIQYF. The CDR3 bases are TGTGCCAGCAGTGAATTTTTCGCGGGTGCCAAAAACATTCAGTACTTC.

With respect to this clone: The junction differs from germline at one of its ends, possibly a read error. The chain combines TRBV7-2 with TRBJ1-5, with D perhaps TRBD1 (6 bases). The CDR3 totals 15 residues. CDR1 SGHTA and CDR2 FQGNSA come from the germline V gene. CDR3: CAGSPNGGADQPQHF. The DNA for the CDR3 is TGTGCCGGCAGCCCGAACGGGGGGGCGGATCAGCCCCAGCATTTT.

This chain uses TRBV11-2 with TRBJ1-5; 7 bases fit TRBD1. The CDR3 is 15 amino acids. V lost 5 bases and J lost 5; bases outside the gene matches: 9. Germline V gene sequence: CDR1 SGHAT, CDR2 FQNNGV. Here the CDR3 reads CASSRGTVADQPQHF. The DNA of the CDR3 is TGTGCCAGCAGCCGGGGGACAGTGGCCGATCAGCCCCAGCATTTT.

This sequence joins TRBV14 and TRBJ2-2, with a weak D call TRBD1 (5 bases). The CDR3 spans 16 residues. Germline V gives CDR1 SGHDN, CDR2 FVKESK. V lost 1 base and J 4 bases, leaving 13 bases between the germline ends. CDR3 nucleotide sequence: TGTGCCAGCAGCCAAGCTGTGACAGCTATCACCGGGGAGCTGTTTTTT. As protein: CASSQAVTAITGELFF. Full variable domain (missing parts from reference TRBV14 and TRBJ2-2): EAGVTQFPSHSVIEKGQTVTLRCDPISGHDNLYWYRRVMGKEIKFLLHFVKESKQDESGMPNNRFLAERTGGTYSTLKVQPAELEDSGVYFCASSQAVTAITGELFFGEGSRLTVL.

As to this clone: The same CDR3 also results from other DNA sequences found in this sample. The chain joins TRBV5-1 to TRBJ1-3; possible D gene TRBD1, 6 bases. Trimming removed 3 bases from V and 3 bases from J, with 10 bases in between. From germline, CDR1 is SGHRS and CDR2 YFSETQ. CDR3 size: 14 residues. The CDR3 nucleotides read TGCGCCAGCAGCTCTGGGACACGTGGAAACACCATATATTTT. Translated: CASSSGTRGNTIYF.

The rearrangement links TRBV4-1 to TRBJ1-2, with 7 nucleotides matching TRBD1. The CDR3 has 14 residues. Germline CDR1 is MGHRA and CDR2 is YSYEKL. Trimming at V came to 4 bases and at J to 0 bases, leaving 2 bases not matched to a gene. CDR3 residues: CASSPGQTNYGYTF. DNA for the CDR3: TGCGCCAGCAGCCCGGGACAGACTAACTATGGCTACACCTTC.

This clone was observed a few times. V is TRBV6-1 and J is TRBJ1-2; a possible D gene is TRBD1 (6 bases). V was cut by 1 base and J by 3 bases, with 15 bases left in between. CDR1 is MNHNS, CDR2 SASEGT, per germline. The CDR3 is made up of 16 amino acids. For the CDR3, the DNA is TGTGCCAGCAGTGAAGGAAGGCAGGGGTATGACTATGGCTACACCTTC. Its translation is CASSEGRQGYDYGYTF.

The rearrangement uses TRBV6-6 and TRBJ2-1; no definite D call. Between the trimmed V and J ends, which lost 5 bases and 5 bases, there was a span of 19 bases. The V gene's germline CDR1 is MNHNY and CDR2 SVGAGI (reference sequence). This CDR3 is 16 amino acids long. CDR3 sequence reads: CASSPLSQAANNEQFF. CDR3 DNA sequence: TGTGCCAGCAGTCCCTTAAGTCAGGCAGCAAACAATGAGCAGTTCTTC.